The present TCR beta chain was sequenced within a study of shared clonotypes between healthy human individuals. Study overall: Per donor, three plates held CD4 naive cells, three held CD4 memory, two held CD8 naive and one held CD8 memory.

Original methodology: Quality scores were absent from the junction-only immunoSEQ sequences, so filtering differed. Sequencing used immunoSEQ multiplex PCR; TCRdb keeps in-frame clones, though not all of them. V and J calls and clone size are those listed in that table; D and trimming were worked out from the DNA. Among hundreds of thousands of clones listed, approximately 73% were seen once. With regard to this clone: Its specificity is not known.

Overall study results and limits: When compared with the clonotypes that were shared by all four sorted-subset donors, the non-shared clonotypes turned out to have lower generation probabilities. Sequencing depth was a factor that was expected to affect clonotype sharing among donors.

Sequencing was performed on memory CD4+ T cells sorted from blood. The subset: CD45RA-negative fraction. This TCR was sampled from a woman younger than 45 in good health.

The CDR3 protein is CASSQQETQYF. CDR3 DNA sequence: TGTGCCAGCAGCCAGCAAGAGACCCAGTACTTC. This rearrangement joins TRBV7-6 to TRBJ2-5; D gene ambiguous. The length of the CDR3 is 11 residues. V was trimmed by 5 bases and J by 2 bases, leaving 3 bases between them. Germline CDR1 SGHVS, CDR2 FNYEAQ.